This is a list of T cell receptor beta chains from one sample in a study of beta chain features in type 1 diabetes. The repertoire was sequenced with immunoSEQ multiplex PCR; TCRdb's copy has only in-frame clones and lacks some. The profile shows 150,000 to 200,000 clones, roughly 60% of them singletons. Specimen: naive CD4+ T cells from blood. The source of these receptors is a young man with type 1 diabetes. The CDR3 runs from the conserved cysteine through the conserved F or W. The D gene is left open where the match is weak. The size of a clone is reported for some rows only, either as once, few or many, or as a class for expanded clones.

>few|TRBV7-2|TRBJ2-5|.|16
TGTGCCAGCAGCTTAGTGGCTATTGGGATCCGAGAGACCCAGTACTTC
CASSLVAIGIRETQYF
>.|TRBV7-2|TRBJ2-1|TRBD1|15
TGTGCCAGCGGGGGGGACAGGGGGCTGAGGAATGAGCAGTTCTTC
CASGGDRGLRNEQFF
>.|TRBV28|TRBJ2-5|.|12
TGTGCCAGCAGAAAGGGGAGTGAGACCCAGTACTTC
CASRKGSETQYF
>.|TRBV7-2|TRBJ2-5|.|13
TGTGCCAGCAGCTTCACGGGGCAAGAGACCCAGTACTTC
CASSFTGQETQYF
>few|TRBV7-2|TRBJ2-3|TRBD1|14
TGTGCCAGCAGCTTTGACAGGGGCACAGATACGCAGTATTTT
CASSFDRGTDTQYF
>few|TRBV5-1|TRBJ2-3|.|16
TGCGCCAGCAGCCCAGGCCCGGGGGGCCTTGGAGATACGCAGTATTTT
CASSPGPGGLGDTQYF
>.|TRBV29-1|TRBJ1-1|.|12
TGCAGCGCCCTGGGGAGTTTAACTGAAGCTTTCTTT
CSALGSLTEAFF
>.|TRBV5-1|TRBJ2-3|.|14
TGCGCCAGCAGCTTGGGACAGGCAACAGATACGCAGTATTTT
CASSLGQATDTQYF
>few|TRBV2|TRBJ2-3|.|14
TGTGCCAGCAGTACCGGGACAAGCGGGAATACGCAGTATTTT
CASSTGTSGNTQYF
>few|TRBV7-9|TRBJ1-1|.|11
TGTGCCAGCACATCACAGGATGAAGCTTTCTTT
CASTSQDEAFF
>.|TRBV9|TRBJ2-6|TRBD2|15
TGTGCCAGCAGCACGGGGGGTGCTGGGGCCAACGTCCTGACTTTC
CASSTGGAGANVLTF
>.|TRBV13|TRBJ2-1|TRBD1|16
TGTGCCAGCAGCAGAACCCCGGGACAGATATTCAATGAGCAGTTCTTC
CASSRTPGQIFNEQFF
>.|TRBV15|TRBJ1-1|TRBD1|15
TGTGCCACCAGCAGACCCGACAGGGGCCACACTGAAGCTTTCTTT
CATSRPDRGHTEAFF
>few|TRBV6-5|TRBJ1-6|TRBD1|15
TGTGCCAGCAGTGGACCGACAGGGGTAAATTCACCCCTCCACTTT
CASSGPTGVNSPLHF
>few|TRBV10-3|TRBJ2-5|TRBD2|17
TGTGCCATCAGTGAGGCGGGGGTTGGTGCCGCCCAAGAGACCCAGTACTTC
CAISEAGVGAAQETQYF
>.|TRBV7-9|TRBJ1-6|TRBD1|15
TGTGCCAGCAGCTTCCTGACAGGGGATAATTCACCCCTCCACTTT
CASSFLTGDNSPLHF
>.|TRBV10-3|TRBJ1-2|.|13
TGTGCCATCAGTGTAGAGGGCACCTATGGCTACACCTTC
CAISVEGTYGYTF
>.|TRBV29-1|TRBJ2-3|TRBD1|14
TGCAGCGTTGACTCGACAGGGCCGGGGGATACGCAGTATTTT
CSVDSTGPGDTQYF
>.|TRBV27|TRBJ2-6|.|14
TGTGCCAGCAGGGACTTCTGGGGGGCCAACGTCCTGACTTTC
CASRDFWGANVLTF
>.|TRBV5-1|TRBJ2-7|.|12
TGCGCCAGCAGCTTGACAGGGCCCGAGCAGTACTTC
CASSLTGPEQYF
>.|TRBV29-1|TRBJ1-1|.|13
TGCAGCGTTGAGGGGGCACAGGACACTGAAGCTTTCTTT
CSVEGAQDTEAFF
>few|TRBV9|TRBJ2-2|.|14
TGTGCCAGCATGAAGGGTATGGTATCCGGGGAGCTGTTTTTT
CASMKGMVSGELFF
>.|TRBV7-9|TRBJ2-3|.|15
TGTGCCAGCAGCTTACTAGGGGCGAGCACAGATACGCAGTATTTT
CASSLLGASTDTQYF
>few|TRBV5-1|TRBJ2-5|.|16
TGCGCCAGCAGCGTAAATGGTGCGGGGAATCAAGAGACCCAGTACTTC
CASSVNGAGNQETQYF
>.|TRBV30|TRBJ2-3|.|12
TGTGCCTGGAGTGTATCCGGGGATACGCAGTATTTT
CAWSVSGDTQYF
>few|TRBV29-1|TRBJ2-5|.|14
TGCAGCGTTGAAGATCCTCGGACACAAGAGACCCAGTACTTC
CSVEDPRTQETQYF
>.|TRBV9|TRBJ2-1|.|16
TGTGCCAGCAGCGTCGACGCCCGGAGCTCCTACAATGAGCAGTTCTTC
CASSVDARSSYNEQFF
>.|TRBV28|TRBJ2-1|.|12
TGTGCCAGCACCCATGGGGCCGGGCGGCAGTTCTTC
CASTHGAGRQFF
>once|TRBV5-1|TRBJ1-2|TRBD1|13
TGCGCCAGCAGCGAACAGGGGAACTATGGCTACACCTTC
CASSEQGNYGYTF
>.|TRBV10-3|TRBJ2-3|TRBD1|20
TGTGCCATCAGTGAGTCTCCAGGGAAGAGACAGGGCGTAAGTCCAGATACGCAGTATTTT
CAISESPGKRQGVSPDTQYF
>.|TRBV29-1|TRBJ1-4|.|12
TGCAGCGTTGTACAGAGTAATGAAAAACTGTTTTTT
CSVVQSNEKLFF
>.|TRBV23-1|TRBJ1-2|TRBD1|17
TGCGCCAGCAGTCGCAGCCAGGGACAGGGAGGGAGCTATGGCTACACCTTC
CASSRSQGQGGSYGYTF
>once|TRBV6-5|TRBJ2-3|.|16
TGTGCCAGCAGTTACTCGGGGGCAGGGTTCACAGATACGCAGTATTTT
CASSYSGAGFTDTQYF
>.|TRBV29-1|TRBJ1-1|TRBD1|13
TGCAGCGTCGAATGGGACAGGGCCACTGAAGCTTTCTTT
CSVEWDRATEAFF
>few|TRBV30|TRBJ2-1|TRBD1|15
TGTGCCTGGAGTGCTTTGGACAGGGATGGGAATGAGCAGTTCTTC
CAWSALDRDGNEQFF
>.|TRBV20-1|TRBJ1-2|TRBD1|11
TGCAGTGCTGGAGACAGGGATGGCTACACCTTC
CSAGDRDGYTF
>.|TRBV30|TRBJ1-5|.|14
TGTGCCTGGAGTGTAAGGCTAAGTTCACAGCCCCAGCATTTT
CAWSVRLSSQPQHF
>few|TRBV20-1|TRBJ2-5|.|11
TGCAGTGCCCGCCTTCAAGAGACCCAGTACTTC
CSARLQETQYF
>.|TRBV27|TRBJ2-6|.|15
TGTGCCAGCAGTTTAGGGATCTCTGGGGCCAACGTCCTGACTTTC
CASSLGISGANVLTF
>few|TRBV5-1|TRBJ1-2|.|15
TGCGCCAGCAGCTTGGATGCGCAGGGTATCGGTGGCTACACCTTC
CASSLDAQGIGGYTF
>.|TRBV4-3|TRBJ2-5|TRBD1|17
TGCGCCAGCAGCCCTATAAGAACGACAGGGGGCGGAGAGACCCAGTACTTC
CASSPIRTTGGGETQYF
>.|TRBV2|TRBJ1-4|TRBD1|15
TGTGCCAGCAGTGTTCTACAGGGGTATAATGAAAAACTGTTTTTT
CASSVLQGYNEKLFF
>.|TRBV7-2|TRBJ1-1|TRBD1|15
TGTGCCAGCAGCCGGGGACAGACCCCGAACACTGAAGCTTTCTTT
CASSRGQTPNTEAFF
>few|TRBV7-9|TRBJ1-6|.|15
TGTGCCAGCAGCTTAGGGGCAGACAATAATTCACCCCTCCACTTT
CASSLGADNNSPLHF